This T cell receptor (beta chain) was profiled in a study of T cell responses to AZD1222 COVID-19 vaccine. Points from the study as a whole: Nearly half of the spike-specific TCRs reportedly recognize variant regions that carry no mutations. Clonal diversity was possibly underestimated, and white British individuals and females predominated among donors. Spike-specific TCR breadth rose after two AZD1222 doses, and depth rose as well.

The table came from immunoSEQ multiplex PCR; TCRdb's copy has only in-frame clones and leaves some out. Here the sample spans around 130,000 clones, about 88% being singletons. A remark on this clone: Its target is unknown.

Sample: peripheral blood, taken 28 days after the second AZD1222 dose. The sequence was collected from an adult who received the AZD1222 COVID-19 vaccine.

CDR3 region: CASKSANTEAFF. The DNA of the CDR3 is TGTGCCAGCAAAAGCGCGAACACTGAAGCTTTCTTT. The chain carries TRBV28 and TRBJ1-1; D gene ambiguous. The length of the CDR3 is 12 residues. With 7 bases removed from V and 1 base from J, the gap between germline ends came to 7 bases. The germline V gene has CDR1 MDHEN and CDR2 SYDVKM.